The clone carrying this TCR beta chain was recorded a few times. Reverse transcription of all isolated RNA meant that expressed TCRB transcripts were sequenced. TCRdb's copy holds only in-frame clones and misses some; the assay was immunoSEQ multiplex PCR. The sample includes 310,000 or so clones, 9.5% to 12% of them seen just once. Donors contributed one heparinised blood draw apiece, averaging approximately 0.12 L. It was via CD45RO/CCR7/CD25/CD127/CD95/CD27 that CD4+ naive, central memory, regulatory and stem cell-like memory cells were sorted. The data are from a study of beta chain features in type 1 diabetes. V dropped 5 bases and J dropped 7 bases, with 15 bases sitting between them. Germline V gene data show CDR1 as MNHNY and CDR2 as SVGAGI (reference sequence). The CDR3 loop spans 14 amino acids.

The V and J genes are TRBV6-6 and TRBJ2-1, with D possibly TRBD1 on 8 matching bases. This receptor was obtained from a woman aged 25 to 45 in good health. Sample: naive CD4+ T cells from blood. The CDR3 loop reads CASSNRGGNNEQFF. CDR3 DNA sequence: TGTGCCAGCAGTAACAGGGGGGGGAATAATGAGCAGTTCTTC.